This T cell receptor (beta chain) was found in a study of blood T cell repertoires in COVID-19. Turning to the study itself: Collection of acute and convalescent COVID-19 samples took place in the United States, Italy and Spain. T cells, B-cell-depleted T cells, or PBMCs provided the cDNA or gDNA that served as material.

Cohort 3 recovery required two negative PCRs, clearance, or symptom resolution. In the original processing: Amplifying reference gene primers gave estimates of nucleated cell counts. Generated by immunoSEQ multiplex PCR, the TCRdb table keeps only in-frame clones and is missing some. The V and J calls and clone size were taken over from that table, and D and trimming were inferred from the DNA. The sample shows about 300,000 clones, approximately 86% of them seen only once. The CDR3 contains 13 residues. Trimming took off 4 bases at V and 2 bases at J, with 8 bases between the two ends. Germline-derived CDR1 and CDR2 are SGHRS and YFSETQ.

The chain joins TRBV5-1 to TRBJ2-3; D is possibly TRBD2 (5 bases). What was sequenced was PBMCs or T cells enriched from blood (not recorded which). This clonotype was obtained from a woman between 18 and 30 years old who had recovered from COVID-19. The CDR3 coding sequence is TGCGCCAGCAGCCGGGGTCCCACAGATACGCAGTATTTT. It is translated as CASSRGPTDTQYF.